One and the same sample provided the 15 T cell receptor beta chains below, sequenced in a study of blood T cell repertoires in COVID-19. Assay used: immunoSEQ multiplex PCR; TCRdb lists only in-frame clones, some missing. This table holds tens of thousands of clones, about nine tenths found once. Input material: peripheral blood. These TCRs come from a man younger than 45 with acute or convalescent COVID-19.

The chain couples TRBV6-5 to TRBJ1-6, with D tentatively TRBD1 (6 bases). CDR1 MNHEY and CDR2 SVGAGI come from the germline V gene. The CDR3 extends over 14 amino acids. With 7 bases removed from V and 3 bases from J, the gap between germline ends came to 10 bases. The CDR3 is CASTQGIYNSPLHF. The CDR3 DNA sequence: TGTGCCAGCACACAGGGAATCTATAATTCACCCCTCCACTTT.

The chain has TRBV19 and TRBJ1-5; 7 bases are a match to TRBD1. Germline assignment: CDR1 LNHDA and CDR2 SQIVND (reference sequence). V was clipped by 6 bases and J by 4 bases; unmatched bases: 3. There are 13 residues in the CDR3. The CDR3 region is CASSKQGNQPQHF. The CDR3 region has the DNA TGTGCCAGTAGCAAACAGGGGAATCAGCCCCAGCATTTT.

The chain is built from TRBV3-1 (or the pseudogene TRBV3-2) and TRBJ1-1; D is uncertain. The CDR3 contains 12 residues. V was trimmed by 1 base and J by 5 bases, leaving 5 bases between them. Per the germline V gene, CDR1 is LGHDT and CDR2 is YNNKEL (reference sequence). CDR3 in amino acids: CASSQVSTEAFF. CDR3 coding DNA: TGTGCCAGCAGCCAAGTTAGTACTGAAGCTTTCTTT.

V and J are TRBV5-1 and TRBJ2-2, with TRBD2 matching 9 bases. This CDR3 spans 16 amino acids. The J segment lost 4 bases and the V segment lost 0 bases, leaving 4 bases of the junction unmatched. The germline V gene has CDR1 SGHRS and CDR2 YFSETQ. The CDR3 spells CASSLAALAGTGELFF. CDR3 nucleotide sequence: TGCGCCAGCAGCTTGGCCGCACTAGCGGGCACCGGGGAGCTGTTTTTT.

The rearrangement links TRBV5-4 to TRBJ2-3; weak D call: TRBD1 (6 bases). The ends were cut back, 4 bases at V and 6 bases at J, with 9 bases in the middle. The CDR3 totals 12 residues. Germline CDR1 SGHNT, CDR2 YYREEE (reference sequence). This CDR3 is CASSPQGDTQYF. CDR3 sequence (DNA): TGTGCCAGCAGCCCGCAGGGGGATACGCAGTATTTT.

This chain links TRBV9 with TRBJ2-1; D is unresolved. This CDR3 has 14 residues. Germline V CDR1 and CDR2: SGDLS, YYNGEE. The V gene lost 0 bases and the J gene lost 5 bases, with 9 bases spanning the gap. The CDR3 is CASSVVPGDNEQFF. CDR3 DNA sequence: TGTGCCAGCAGCGTAGTACCCGGTGACAATGAGCAGTTCTTC.

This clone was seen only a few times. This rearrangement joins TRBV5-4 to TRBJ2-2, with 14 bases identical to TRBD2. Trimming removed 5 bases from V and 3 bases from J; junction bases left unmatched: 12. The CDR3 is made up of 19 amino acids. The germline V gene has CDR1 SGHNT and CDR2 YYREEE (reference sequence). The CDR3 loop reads CASSQRLAGGLYDTGELFF. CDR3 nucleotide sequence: TGTGCCAGCAGTCAAAGACTAGCGGGGGGGCTGTACGACACCGGGGAGCTGTTTTTT.

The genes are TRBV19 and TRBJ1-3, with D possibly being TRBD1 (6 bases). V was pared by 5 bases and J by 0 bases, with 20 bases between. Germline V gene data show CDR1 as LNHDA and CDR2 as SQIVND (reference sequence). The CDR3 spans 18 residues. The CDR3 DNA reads TGTGCCAGTAGTGGGGGCCAAAGTCGCCTAAGCTCTGGAAACACCATATATTTT. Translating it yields CASSGGQSRLSSGNTIYF.

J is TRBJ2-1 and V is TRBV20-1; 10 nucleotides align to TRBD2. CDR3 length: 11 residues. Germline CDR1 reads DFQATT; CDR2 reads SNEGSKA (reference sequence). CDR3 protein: CSGTSGDEQFF. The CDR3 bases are TGCAGCGGAACTAGCGGGGATGAGCAGTTCTTC.

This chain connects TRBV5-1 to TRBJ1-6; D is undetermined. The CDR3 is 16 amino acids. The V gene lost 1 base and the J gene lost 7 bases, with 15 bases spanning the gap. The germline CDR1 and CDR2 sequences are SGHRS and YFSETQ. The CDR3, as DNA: TGCGCCAGCAGCTTGAATGGTTGGAGCCACAATTCACCCCTCCACTTT. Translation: CASSLNGWSHNSPLHF.

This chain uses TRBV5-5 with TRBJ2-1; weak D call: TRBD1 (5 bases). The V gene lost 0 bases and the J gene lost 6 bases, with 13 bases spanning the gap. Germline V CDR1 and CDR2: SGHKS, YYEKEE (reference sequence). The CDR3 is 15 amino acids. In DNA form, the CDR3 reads TGTGCCAGCAGCTTGGCTCAGGGTTTAGGCAATGAGCAGTTCTTC. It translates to CASSLAQGLGNEQFF. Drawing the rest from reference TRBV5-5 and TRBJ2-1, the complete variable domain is DAGVTQSPTHLIKTRGQQVTLRCSPISGHKSVSWYQQVLGQGPQFIFQYYEKEERGRGNFPDRFSARQFPNYSSELNVNALLLGDSALYLCASSLAQGLGNEQFFGPGTRLTVL.

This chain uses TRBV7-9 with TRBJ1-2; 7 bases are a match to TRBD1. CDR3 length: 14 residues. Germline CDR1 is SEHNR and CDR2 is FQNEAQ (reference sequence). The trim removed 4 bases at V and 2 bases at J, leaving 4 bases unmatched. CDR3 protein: CASSSVTGNYGYTF. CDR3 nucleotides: TGTGCCAGCAGCTCCGTGACAGGGAACTATGGCTACACCTTC.

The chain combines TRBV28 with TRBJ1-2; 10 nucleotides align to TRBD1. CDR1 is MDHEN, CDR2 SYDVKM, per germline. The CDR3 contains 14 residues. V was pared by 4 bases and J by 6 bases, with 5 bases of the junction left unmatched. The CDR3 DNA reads TGTGCCAGCAGTTCGCCCGGGACAGGGGATGGCTACACCTTC. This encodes CASSSPGTGDGYTF.

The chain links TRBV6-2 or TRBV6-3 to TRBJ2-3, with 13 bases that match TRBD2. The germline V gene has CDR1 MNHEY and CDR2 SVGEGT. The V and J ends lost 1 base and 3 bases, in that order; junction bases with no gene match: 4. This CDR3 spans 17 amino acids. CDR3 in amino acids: CASSYYQGLAGTDTQYF. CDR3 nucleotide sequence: TGTGCCAGCAGTTACTACCAGGGACTAGCGGGAACAGATACGCAGTATTTT.

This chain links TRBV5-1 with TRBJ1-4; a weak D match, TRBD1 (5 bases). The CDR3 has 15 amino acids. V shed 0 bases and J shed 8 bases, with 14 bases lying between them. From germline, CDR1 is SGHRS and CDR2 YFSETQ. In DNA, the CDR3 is TGCGCCAGCAGCTTGGCCGCTGGACAAGTCGAAAAACTGTTTTTT. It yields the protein CASSLAAGQVEKLFF. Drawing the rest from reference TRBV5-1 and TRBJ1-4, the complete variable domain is KAGVTQTPRYLIKTRGQQVTLSCSPISGHRSVSWYQQTPGQGLQFLFEYFSETQRNKGNFPGRFSGRQFSNSRSEMNVSTLELGDSALYLCASSLAAGQVEKLFFGSGTQLSVL.